This TCR beta chain originates from a study of T cell responses to AZD1222 COVID-19 vaccine (dated by TCRdb to 2020 to 2023). Some background on the complete study: Because spike-specific TCR depth and breadth did not differ between the two schedules, AZD1222 recipients who got a second dose at roughly 4 weeks were pooled with those who got a second dose at roughly 12 weeks. A total of 230 to 250 trial participants underwent TCR sequencing, of whom 200 to 220 received two doses of AZD1222 and about 25 received two doses of the MenACWY control vaccine. Trial participants were enrolled into age subgroups of 18-55, 56-69 and 70-plus years, which contained approximately 150, 28 and 58 TCR-sequenced participants, respectively. What the research found in general, with its limitations: Because no day 14 peak-response samples were available, repertoires were characterized only after the peak T cell response. In the small 56-69-year group, the increase in depth fell short of significance, most likely because of low power. After two AZD1222 doses, spike-specific TCR breadth and depth were significantly higher than at day 0 and than in MenACWY recipients. Nearly half of unique spike-specific TCRs reportedly recognized epitopes outside regions mutated in the B.1.351 and B.1.1.7 variants. Vaccine-associated CD4 TCRs spanned the whole spike protein, with dominant responses in regions 160-218 and 743-854. Participants were mostly white British and included more females than males, and it was suggested by the authors that clonal diversity may have been underestimated. Conclusions about previously exposed vaccinees were limited because only six or seven AZD1222 recipients were SARS-CoV-2 seropositive at baseline.

V and J are truncated by 3 bases and 3 bases respectively, leaving an intervening sequence of 14 bases. Sequences ENHRY (CDR1) and SYGVKD (CDR2) are obtained from the germline V gene. Inclusive of the bounding cysteine and phenylalanine, the CDR3 is 15 residues long. Only the CDR3 portion is preserved as DNA: 45 bases, with reading frame beginning at the first base. On this clone itself: Its antigen specificity is not known. Base quality data are lacking; no much larger clone is found one base away.

The CDR3 regions of human TCRbeta chains were analyzed by immunosequencing. The paper's processing steps were these. TCRs in the repertoires were compared against a reference library of SARS-CoV-2-specific TCRs that had been generated with the MIRA antigen-specificity platform. Breadth was defined as the fraction of unique TCRs that were SARS-CoV-2-associated, and depth was defined as the fraction of total T cells that were SARS-CoV-2-associated. Using the MIRA data, each spike-specific TCR was mapped to the spike region that the TCR reacts to and placed in a CD4 or CD8 class. Log10-transformed breadth and depth values were compared by one-way ANOVA with Sidak's multiple comparisons tests. TCRdb obtained this table from immuneACCESS and retained in-frame rearrangements with V and J assigned. These tables miss some clones; where compared with another copy, unresolved V genes account for less than half of the shortfall, and the remainder is unexplained. Clone size and the V and J calls come from that table; the DNA yielded D and trimming. This sample holds 86,000 or so clones; approximately 89% were observed only once. The top ten constitute over 2% of the sample.

The time point label here, explained by the study, means: baseline before first vaccination. Vaccinee samples were obtained from the UK trials COV001 and COV002, which included a single-blind randomized controlled phase 2/3 trial of AZD1222 (ChAdOx1 nCoV-19) in healthy adults. For TCRbeta chain sequencing, PBMC samples from trial participants were taken at day 0 and at day 28 after the second dose. This TCR was sampled from an adult in good health. Sequencing used peripheral blood, obtained on day 0 of AZD1222 vaccination. The chain joins TRBV10-3 to TRBJ1-2; a tentative D match to TRBD1 spans 5 bases. The CDR3 here reads CAISDWSGTDYGYTF. The DNA sequence reads TGTGCCATCAGTGATTGGTCAGGGACGGACTATGGCTACACCTTC.